This entry concerns a single T cell receptor beta chain. Its antigen is still unknown. A read error may produce the germline difference seen at one junction end. This specimen comes from a study of T-cell memory formation after mild COVID-19. Study-level points and caveats: From day 15 to 85, contracting clones were balanced between CD4 and CD8, whereas later expanders leaned toward CD4+. The appearance of some responding clones in pre-infection memory suggested that cross-reactive memory joined.

The CDR3 spans 11 residues. CDR1 is DFQATT, CDR2 SNEGSKA, per germline (reference sequence). Barcoded TCR alpha and TCR beta cDNA libraries with UMIs came from 5'RACE using constant-segment primers. Each CDR3 protein gets one entry after TCRdb re-called the 5' RACE reads with MiXCR. The data show more than 200,000 distinct CDR3 sequences, less than 20% seen once. The chain joins TRBV20-1 to TRBJ2-1; D unclear. The receptor was derived from a man aged 18-30 years who had mild COVID-19 (a few samples of this study predate the infection). Cell type and time point are not known. Sample: PBMCs or a T cell subset sorted from them (not recorded which). As DNA, the CDR3 is TGCAGTGCTAGAGGAGACGGGCTCGGTCGGTTC. It yields the protein CSARGDGLGRF.